The rows below give T cell receptor beta chains drawn from one sample of a study of T cell repertoires in cytomegalovirus infection. TCRdb redid the calling of the reads with MiXCR, one entry per CDR3 protein. The sample holds 350,000 to 550,000 distinct CDR3 sequences, 25% to 40% seen once. The specimen sequenced was PBMCs. These TCRs come from a human donor in good health (CMV status not recorded). Some clones in this sample may be carry-over from other donors' samples. The CDR3 runs from the conserved cysteine through the conserved F or W. The order of the fields is clone size, J gene, D gene, V gene, CDR3 protein, CDR3 DNA. A D gene is named only where the DNA matches it firmly. Clone size is given for some rows only: seen once, a few or many times, or a class if the clone is expanded.

many TRBJ1-5 NA TRBV12-3/TRBV12-4 CASSFQLGDGYSNQPQHF TGTGCCAGCAGTTTTCAGTTGGGGGATGGTTATAGCAATCAGCCCCAGCATTTT
few TRBJ2-7 NA TRBV19 CASSADGTYEQYF TGTGCCAGTAGTGCGGACGGGACCTACGAGCAGTACTTC
NA TRBJ1-2 TRBD1 TRBV6-6 CASSWDRISNYGYTF TGTGCCAGCAGTTGGGACAGAATATCTAACTATGGCTACACCTTC
few TRBJ2-1 TRBD2 TRBV5-5 CASSFSSGGSLDEQFF TGTGCCAGCAGCTTTTCTAGCGGGGGGTCTCTTGATGAGCAGTTCTTC
many TRBJ2-5 TRBD1 TRBV12-3/TRBV12-4 CASSGQAWETQYF TGTGCCAGCAGCGGACAGGCGTGGGAGACCCAGTACTTC
many TRBJ2-3 NA TRBV7-2 CASSWDLPETDTQYF TGTGCCAGCAGCTGGGACCTGCCGGAGACAGATACGCAGTATTTT
NA TRBJ2-5 NA TRBV19 CASSTGTRETQYF TGTGCCAGTAGCACCGGGACCAGGGAGACCCAGTACTTC
NA TRBJ1-5 NA TRBV7-3 CASSFAGGANQPQHF TGTGCCAGCAGCTTCGCGGGGGGGGCCAATCAGCCCCAGCATTTT
NA TRBJ2-5 TRBD1 TRBV28 CASSLGTGVLQETQYF TGTGCCAGCAGTCTAGGGACAGGGGTCCTTCAAGAGACCCAGTACTTC
NA TRBJ1-2 TRBD1 TRBV6-1 CASSKDRNRAYTF TGTGCCAGCAGTAAGGACAGGAACCGAGCATACACCTTC